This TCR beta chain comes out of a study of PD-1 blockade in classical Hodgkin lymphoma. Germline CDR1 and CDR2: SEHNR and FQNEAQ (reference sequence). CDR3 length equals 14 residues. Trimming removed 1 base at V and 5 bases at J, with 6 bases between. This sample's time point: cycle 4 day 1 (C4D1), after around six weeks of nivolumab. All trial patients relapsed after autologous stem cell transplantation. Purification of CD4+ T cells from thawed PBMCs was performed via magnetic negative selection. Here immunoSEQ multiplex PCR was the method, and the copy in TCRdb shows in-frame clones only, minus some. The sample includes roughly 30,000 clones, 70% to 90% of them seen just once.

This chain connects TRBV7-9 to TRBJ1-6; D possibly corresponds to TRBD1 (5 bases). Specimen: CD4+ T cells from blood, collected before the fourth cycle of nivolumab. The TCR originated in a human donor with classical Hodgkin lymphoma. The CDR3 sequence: CASSLGGNNSPLHF. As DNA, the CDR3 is TGTGCCAGCAGCTTAGGGGGGAATAATTCACCCCTCCACTTT.